One sample yielded the 10 T cell receptor beta chains listed below, sequenced in a study of blood T cells in healthy people across ages. A J-beta primer mix and a sample-barcoded 5' primer were used in a second PCR of about 7 to 12 cycles. Each CDR3 protein is one row after TCRdb ran MiXCR on the 5' RACE reads. The sample holds approximately 1,000,000 distinct CDR3 sequences, 35% to 40% seen once. The material sequenced was blood. The receptors derive from a man between 18 and 29 years old in good health.

V and J are TRBV4-1 and TRBJ2-3; maybe TRBD2 (6 bases). The germline V gene encodes CDR1 MGHRA and CDR2 YSYEKL. The CDR3 runs 16 residues. Trimming took 4 bases from V and 1 from J, leaving 15 bases between them. The CDR3 loop reads CASSLGGGTRTDTQYF. Written as DNA, the CDR3 is TGCGCCAGCAGCCTTGGAGGCGGGACTCGCACAGATACGCAGTATTTT.

This clonotype was observed a few times. An end of the junction differs from the germline gene, which may be a read error. CDR3 loop: CAIRINGGGERFF. The CDR3 DNA is TGTGCCATCAGGATCAACGGGGGCGGTGAGCGGTTCTTC. The V and J genes are TRBV10-3 and TRBJ2-1; D assignment may be TRBD1 or TRBD2 (6 bases each). This CDR3 is 13 amino acids long. CDR1 is ENHRY and CDR2 is SYGVKD in the germline V gene.

This clonotype was seen only a few times. V is TRBV12-5 and J is TRBJ2-3; D not resolved. The germline CDR1 and CDR2 sequences are LGHNT and FRNRAP. Deletions cut 3 bases from V and 2 bases from J, with 9 bases between. CDR3 size: 14 residues. CDR3 nucleotide sequence: TGTGCTAGTGGTTTACTTCTCAACACAGATACGCAGTATTTT. This gives the protein CASGLLLNTDTQYF.

V and J are TRBV9 and TRBJ2-1; D is undetermined. Per the germline V gene, CDR1 is SGDLS and CDR2 is YYNGEE. V lost 3 bases, J lost 4 bases, and 14 bases lay in between. CDR3 length: 15 residues. CDR3 nucleotides: TGTGCCAGCAGCGCAGACCTGGTCGGGTACAATGAGCAGTTCTTC. Translated: CASSADLVGYNEQFF.

The chain recombines TRBV18 with TRBJ2-1, with a tentative D call TRBD1 (5 bases). Trimming left V 4 bases short and J 0 bases short, with 13 bases between. This CDR3 region has 16 residues. The germline V gene encodes CDR1 KGHSH and CDR2 LQKENI. This chain's CDR3 is CASSQTVPSSYNEQFF. CDR3 sequence (DNA): TGTGCCAGCTCACAGACAGTCCCCAGCTCCTACAATGAGCAGTTCTTC.

This clonotype was counted ten times or more. This chain joins TRBV29-1 and TRBJ2-7; no clear D. The germline CDR1 and CDR2 sequences are SQVTM and ANQGSEA. The V end lost 1 base, the J end lost 2 bases, and 9 bases lay between the germline ends. The CDR3 runs to 13 residues. The DNA of the CDR3 is TGCAGCGTTGAAGTGGGTCAGACCTACGAGCAGTACTTC. This sequence encodes CSVEVGQTYEQYF.

The CDR3 region is CSATESPGGSYNEQYF. Written as DNA, the CDR3 is TGCAGTGCCACCGAATCCCCAGGGGGCTCCTACAATGAGCAGTACTTC. The genes are TRBV20-1 and TRBJ2-1, with 8 bases that match TRBD1. The tail of the sequence fits TRBJ2-7 better, so the J call may be wrong. The length of the CDR3 is 16 residues. Germline loops: CDR1 DFQATT, CDR2 SNEGSKA (reference sequence).

CDR3 sequence reads: CASSPETGGGTDTQYF. The CDR3 DNA reads as TGTGCCAGCAGTCCCGAGACAGGGGGCGGCACAGATACGCAGTATTTT. The V and J genes are TRBV6-5 and TRBJ2-3, with 10 nucleotides matching TRBD1. This CDR3 contains 16 residues. V dropped 5 bases and J dropped 1; count of bases not matched to a gene: 6. Germline CDR1 MNHEY, CDR2 SVGAGI.

This clonotype was seen only a few times. This chain connects TRBV4-2 to TRBJ2-4; D perhaps matches TRBD2 (5 bases). This CDR3 has 15 amino acids. Germline V gives CDR1 LGHNA, CDR2 YNFKEQ. V was shortened by 0 bases and J by 6 bases, with 12 bases between the two germline ends. CDR3 protein: CASSQERARGNIQYF. The CDR3 coding sequence is TGTGCCAGCAGCCAAGAACGGGCACGGGGAAACATTCAGTACTTC.

This chain uses TRBV7-9 with TRBJ1-1; 7 bases fit TRBD1. The CDR3 covers 16 residues. Germline V CDR1 and CDR2: SEHNR, FQNEAQ (reference sequence). The junction had 13 bases not matched to a gene; V was cut back by 5 bases and J by 4 bases. CDR3 nucleotide sequence: TGTGCCAGCAGCCCTGGTCCCCAGGGGGTGGGCACTGAAGCTTTCTTT. Translation: CASSPGPQGVGTEAFF. The full variable domain, with the rest looked up from reference TRBV7-9 and TRBJ1-1, is DTGVSQNPRHKITKRGQNVTFRCDPISEHNRLYWYRQTLGQGPEFLTYFQNEAQLEKSRLLSDRFSAERPKGSFSTLEIQRTEQGDSAMYLCASSPGPQGVGTEAFFGQGTRLTVV.